The entry below gives a single T cell receptor (beta chain) sequence along with its context. The data derive from a study of control samples from healthy donors and cancer patients. The assay was immunoSEQ multiplex PCR, and TCRdb's table has in-frame clones only and misses some. The data contain around 28,000 clones, around nine tenths of them singletons. CDR3 length: 14 amino acids. Per the germline V gene, CDR1 is SEHNR and CDR2 is FQNEAQ (reference sequence). V lost 5 bases to trimming and J lost 1 base, with 11 bases between them. The source is a woman aged 35 to 49 with lung cancer. Sequenced input: PBMCs. The chain couples TRBV7-9 to TRBJ1-2; maybe TRBD1 (6 bases). CDR3 DNA: TGTGCCAGCAGCGGGGACACCAGTAACTATGGCTACACCTTC. Translating gives CASSGDTSNYGYTF.